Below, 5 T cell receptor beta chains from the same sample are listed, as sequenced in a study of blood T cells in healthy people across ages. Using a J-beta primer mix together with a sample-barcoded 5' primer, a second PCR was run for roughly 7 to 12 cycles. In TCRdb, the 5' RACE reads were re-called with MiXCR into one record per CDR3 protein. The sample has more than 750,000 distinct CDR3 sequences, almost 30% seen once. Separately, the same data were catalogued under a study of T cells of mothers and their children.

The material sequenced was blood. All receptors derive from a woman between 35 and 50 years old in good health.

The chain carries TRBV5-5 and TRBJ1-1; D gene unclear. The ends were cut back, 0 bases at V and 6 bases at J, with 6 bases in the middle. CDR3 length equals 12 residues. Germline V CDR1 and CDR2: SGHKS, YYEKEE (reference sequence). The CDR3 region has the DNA TGTGCCAGCAGCTTGGGTTTTCCTGAAGCTTTCTTT. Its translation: CASSLGFPEAFF.

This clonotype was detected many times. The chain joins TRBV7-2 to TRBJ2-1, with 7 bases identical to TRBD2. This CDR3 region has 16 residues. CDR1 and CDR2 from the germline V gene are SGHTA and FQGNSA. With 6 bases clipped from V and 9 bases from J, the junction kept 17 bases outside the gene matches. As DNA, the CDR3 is TGTGCCAGCAGTCCCTTTACTAAGCGGGGACTTGGTGAGCAGTTCTTC. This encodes CASSPFTKRGLGEQFF.

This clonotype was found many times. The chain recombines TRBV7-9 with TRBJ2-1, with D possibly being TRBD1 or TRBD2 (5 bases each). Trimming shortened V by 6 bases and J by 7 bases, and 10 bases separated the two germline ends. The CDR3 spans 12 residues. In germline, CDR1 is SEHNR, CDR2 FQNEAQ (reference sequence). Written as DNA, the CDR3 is TGTGCCAGCAGACCCAGGGAGAATGAGCAGTTCTTC. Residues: CASRPRENEQFF.

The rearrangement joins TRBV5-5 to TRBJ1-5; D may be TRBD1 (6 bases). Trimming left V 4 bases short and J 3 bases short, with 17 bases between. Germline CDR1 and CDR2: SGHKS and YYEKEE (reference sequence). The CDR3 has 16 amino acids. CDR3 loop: CASSTRDGTPNQPQHF. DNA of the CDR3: TGTGCCAGCAGCACTAGAGACGGGACACCCAATCAGCCCCAGCATTTT.

The CDR3 region is CAISATGGRETQYF. In DNA form, the CDR3 reads TGTGCCATCAGTGCGACAGGGGGTAGGGAGACCCAGTACTTC. The chain links TRBV10-3 to TRBJ2-5; TRBD1 matches 9 bases. With V trimmed by 4 bases and J by 5 bases, 5 bases remained unmatched. This CDR3 has 14 residues. CDR1 is ENHRY, CDR2 SYGVKD, per germline.